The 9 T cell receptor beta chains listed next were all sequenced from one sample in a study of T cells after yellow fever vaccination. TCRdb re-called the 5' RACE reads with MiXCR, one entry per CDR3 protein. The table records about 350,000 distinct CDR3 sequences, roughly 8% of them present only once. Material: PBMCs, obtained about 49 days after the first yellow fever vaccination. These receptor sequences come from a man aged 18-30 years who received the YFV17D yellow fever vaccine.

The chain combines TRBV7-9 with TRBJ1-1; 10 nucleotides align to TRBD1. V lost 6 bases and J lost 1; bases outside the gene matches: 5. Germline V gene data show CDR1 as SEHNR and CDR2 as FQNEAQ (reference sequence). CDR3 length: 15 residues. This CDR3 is CASRSRDRGNTEAFF. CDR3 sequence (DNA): TGTGCCAGCAGGTCCCGGGACAGGGGGAACACTGAAGCTTTCTTT.

DNA for the CDR3: TGTGCCAGCAGTTACTCGACGGGTGAGAGGACAGGGGGCCGAGAGACCCAGTACTTC. Its protein is CASSYSTGERTGGRETQYF. V and J are TRBV6-2 or TRBV6-3 and TRBJ2-5; 11 bases fit TRBD1. V dropped 0 bases and J dropped 4; count of bases not matched to a gene: 13. This CDR3 has 19 residues. From germline, CDR1 is MNHEY and CDR2 SVGEGT.

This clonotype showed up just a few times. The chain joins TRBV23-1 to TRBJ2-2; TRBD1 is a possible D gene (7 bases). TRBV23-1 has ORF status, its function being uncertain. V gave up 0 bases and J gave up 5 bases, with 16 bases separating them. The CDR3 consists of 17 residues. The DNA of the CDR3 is TGCGCCAGCAGTCAATCATTACGGCAGGGGGGTACCGGGGAGCTGTTTTTT. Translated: CASSQSLRQGGTGELFF.

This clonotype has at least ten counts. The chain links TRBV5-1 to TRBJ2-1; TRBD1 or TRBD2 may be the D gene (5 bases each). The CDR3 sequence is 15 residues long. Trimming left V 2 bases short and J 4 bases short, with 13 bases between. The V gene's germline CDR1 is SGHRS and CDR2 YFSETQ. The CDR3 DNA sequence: TGCGCCAGCAGCTTTGAGGGGAGTGAGTACAATGAGCAGTTCTTC. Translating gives CASSFEGSEYNEQFF.

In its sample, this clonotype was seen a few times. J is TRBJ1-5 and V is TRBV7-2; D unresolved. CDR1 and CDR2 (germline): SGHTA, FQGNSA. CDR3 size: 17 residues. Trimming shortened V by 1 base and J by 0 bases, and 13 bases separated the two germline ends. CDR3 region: CASSLVSAPYSNQPQHF. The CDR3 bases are TGTGCCAGCAGCTTAGTTAGCGCTCCTTATAGCAATCAGCCCCAGCATTTT.

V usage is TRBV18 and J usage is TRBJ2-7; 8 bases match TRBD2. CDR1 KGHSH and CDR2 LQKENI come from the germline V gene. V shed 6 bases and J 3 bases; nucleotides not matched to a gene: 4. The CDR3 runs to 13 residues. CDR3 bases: TGTGCCAGCTCGGATGGGACTAGCTACGAGCAGTACTTC. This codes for CASSDGTSYEQYF.

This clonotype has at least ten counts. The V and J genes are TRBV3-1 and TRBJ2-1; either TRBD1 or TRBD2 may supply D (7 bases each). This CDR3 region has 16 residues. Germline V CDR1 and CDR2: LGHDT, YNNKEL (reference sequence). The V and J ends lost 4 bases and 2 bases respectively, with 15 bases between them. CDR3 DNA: TGTGCCAGCAGCCTCAGGGGGGGCCCTACCTACAATGAGCAGTTCTTC. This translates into CASSLRGGPTYNEQFF.

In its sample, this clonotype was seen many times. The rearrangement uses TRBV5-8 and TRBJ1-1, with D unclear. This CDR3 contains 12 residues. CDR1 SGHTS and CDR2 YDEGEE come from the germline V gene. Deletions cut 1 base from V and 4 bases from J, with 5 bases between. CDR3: CASSLTSTEAFF. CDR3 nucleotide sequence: TGTGCCAGCAGCTTGACGAGCACTGAAGCTTTCTTT.

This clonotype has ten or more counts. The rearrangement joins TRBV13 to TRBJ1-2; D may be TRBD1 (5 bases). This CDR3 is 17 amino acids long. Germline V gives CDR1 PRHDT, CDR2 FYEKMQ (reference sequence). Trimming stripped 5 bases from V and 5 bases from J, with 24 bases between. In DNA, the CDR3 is TGTGCCAGCAGCACAAGGGGCAGGGCAGTACTTTTATATGGCTACACCTTC. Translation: CASSTRGRAVLLYGYTF.